This TCR beta chain appears in the sequencing data of a study of PD-1 blockade in classical Hodgkin lymphoma. The study, taken as a whole, reports: Relapsed/refractory patients reportedly had the lowest baseline TCR diversity, below newly diagnosed patients, who were below healthy donors. CD4+ TCR diversity, unlike CD8+, rose significantly by C4D1.

Libraries were prepared by immunoSEQ multiplex PCR; TCRdb keeps only in-frame clonotypes and omits some of them. Of about 18,000 clones listed, around 85% are singletons. With 4 bases removed from V and 6 bases from J, the gap between germline ends came to 16 bases. Per germline, CDR1 SGDLS and CDR2 YYNGEE. The CDR3 spans 15 residues. Every patient experienced relapse after autologous stem cell transplantation, and brentuximab vedotin exposure varied. Best responses were complete response, partial response or progressive disease. As to this clone: Its antigen is unidentified.

The rearrangement joins TRBV9 to TRBJ2-2; tentatively, D is TRBD1 or TRBD2 (7 bases each). Sequencing used peripheral blood mononuclear cells (PBMCs), obtained at baseline. The sequence came from a human donor with classical Hodgkin lymphoma. CDR3 sequence: CASSYPGGGPGELFF. DNA of the CDR3: TGTGCCAGCAGCTACCCAGGGGGGGGCCCCGGGGAGCTGTTTTTT.